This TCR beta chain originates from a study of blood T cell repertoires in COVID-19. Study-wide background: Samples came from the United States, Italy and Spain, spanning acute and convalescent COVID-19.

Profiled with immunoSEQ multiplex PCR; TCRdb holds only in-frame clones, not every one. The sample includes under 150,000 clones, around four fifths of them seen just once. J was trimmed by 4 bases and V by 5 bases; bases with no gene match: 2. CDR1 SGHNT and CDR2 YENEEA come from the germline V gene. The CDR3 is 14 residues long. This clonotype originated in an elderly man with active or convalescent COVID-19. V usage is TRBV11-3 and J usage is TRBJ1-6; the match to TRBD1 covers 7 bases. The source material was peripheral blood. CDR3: CASSTGQYNSPLHF. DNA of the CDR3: TGTGCCAGCAGCACGGGACAGTATAATTCACCCCTCCACTTT.